The TCR beta chain under discussion was sequenced for a study of cytomegalovirus exposure and HLA in healthy donors. Points from the study as a whole: Relative to equally common others, HLA-associated TCR beta chains showed greater clonal expansion in a later analysis. The authors judged a highly shared variant cluster likely a sequencing artifact. Most of the CMV-associated TCR beta chains (in a later analysis) appeared to be HLA-restricted. The authors enumerated over 150 TCR beta chains as linked to cytomegalovirus.

V lost 2 bases and J lost 7; bases outside the gene matches: 1. Germline-derived CDR1 and CDR2 are GTSNPN and SVGIG (reference sequence). The CDR3 consists of 14 residues. As to this clone: What it recognizes is unknown.

PCR involved 60 Vbeta and 13 Jbeta primers. Here immunoSEQ multiplex PCR was the method, and the copy in TCRdb shows in-frame clones only, minus some. The table has some 170,000 clones, approximately 78% seen once. Sequenced sample: PBMCs. V gene TRBV30 combines with J gene TRBJ1-6; TRBD1 agrees at 11 bases. This clonotype was obtained from a human donor in good health. This CDR3 reads CAWSWDRGNSPLHF. For the CDR3, the DNA is TGTGCCTGGAGTTGGGACAGGGGGAATTCACCCCTCCACTTT.